This TCR beta chain was recovered during a study of PD-L1 blockade in urothelial cancer. Trimming removed 0 bases at V and 4 bases at J, with 11 bases between. The CDR3 has 15 amino acids. Germline assignment: CDR1 SGDLS and CDR2 YYNGEE. The data were produced by immunoSEQ multiplex PCR, yet TCRdb's version contains in-frame clones alone and is incomplete. The sample records around 100,000 clones, nearly 90% being singletons. Described time point: pretreatment peripheral blood. The sequencing used PBMCs, collected around atezolizumab (anti-PD-L1) treatment. The chain links TRBV9 to TRBJ2-1; D possibly corresponds to TRBD1 (7 bases). This TCR came from a man aged 55 to 70 with urothelial cancer. The CDR3 region has the DNA TGTGCCAGCAGCGTAGGGCAGGGGGGATACAATGAGCAGTTCTTC. Translation: CASSVGQGGYNEQFF.